This TCR beta chain is drawn from a study of T cell repertoires in cytomegalovirus infection. Turning to the study itself: Matching HLA type, along with CMV infection, was indicated by public TCR beta signatures. Findings and caveats of the study: Carriage of CMV together with the relevant HLA was identifiable through cumulative public TCR beta family frequency. Dominating the ex vivo response were TCR beta clonotypes that were CMV-specific and HLA-C-restricted.

Via MiXCR, TCRdb re-called the reads, giving one row per CDR3 protein. The sample has roughly 500,000 distinct CDR3 sequences, about 17% seen once; the top ten hold more than 20%. Trimming stripped 3 bases from V and 5 bases from J, with 10 bases between. The CDR3 sequence is 13 residues long. This clonotype was observed many times. Its cognate antigen is unknown. The chain carries TRBV12-3 or TRBV12-4 and TRBJ1-1; D gene ambiguous. Sequencing was done on a sample of CD8+ T cells from PBMCs. This TCR was sampled from a human donor in good health (CMV status not recorded). Some clones in this sample may be carry-over from other donors' samples. The CDR3 DNA is TGTGCCAGCAGTTTTCCCGGGAGGACTGAAGCTTTCTTT. Amino acid sequence: CASSFPGRTEAFF.